This T cell receptor (beta chain) was sequenced in a study of Ad26.COV2.S vaccination and SARS-CoV-2 variants. Repertoires were generated with immunoSEQ multiplex PCR, while TCRdb's copy carries only in-frame clones and drops some. Of 360,000 or so clones in the sample, approximately 89% are singletons; the top ten hold 1.5% to 2%. Treatment here: some 20 received Ad26.COV2.S at low or high dose, single or two shots; roughly five received placebo; per-sample allocation not given. On day 63 after the first injection, vaccine and placebo recipients gave samples. The vaccine antigen was prefusion-stabilized Wuhan SARS-CoV-2 spike. This clonotype was sampled from a person between 18 and 59 years old who received the Ad26.COV2.S COVID-19 vaccine or a placebo. Sequences were derived from peripheral blood, sampled in a trial of Ad26.COV2.S vaccine versus placebo.

CDR3 DNA: TGTGCCAGCAGCTTCCCCGGGAGTGCCTACAATGAGCAGTTCTTC. Its translation: CASSFPGSAYNEQFF. This sequence joins TRBV5-4 and TRBJ2-1; D is perhaps TRBD2 (6 bases). CDR1 SGHNT and CDR2 YYREEE come from the germline V gene (reference sequence). The CDR3 is 15 residues long. The V gene lost 2 bases and the J gene lost 2 bases, with 11 bases spanning the gap.